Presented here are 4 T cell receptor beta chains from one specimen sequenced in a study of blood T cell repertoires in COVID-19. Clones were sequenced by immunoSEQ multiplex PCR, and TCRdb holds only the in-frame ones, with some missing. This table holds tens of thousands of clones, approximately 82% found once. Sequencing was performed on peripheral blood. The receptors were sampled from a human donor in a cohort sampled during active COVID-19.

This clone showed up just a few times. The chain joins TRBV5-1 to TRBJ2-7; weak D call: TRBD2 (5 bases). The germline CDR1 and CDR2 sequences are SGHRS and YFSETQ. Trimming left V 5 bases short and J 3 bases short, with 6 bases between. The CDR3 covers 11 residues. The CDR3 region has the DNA TGCGCCAGCAGGGACTTCTACGAGCAGTACTTC. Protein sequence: CASRDFYEQYF.

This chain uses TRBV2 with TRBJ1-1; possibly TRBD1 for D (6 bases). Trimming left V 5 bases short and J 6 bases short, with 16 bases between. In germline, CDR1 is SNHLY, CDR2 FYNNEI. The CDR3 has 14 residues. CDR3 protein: CASSSSGERAEAFF. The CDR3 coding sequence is TGTGCCAGCAGTAGCTCAGGGGAGAGGGCTGAAGCTTTCTTT.

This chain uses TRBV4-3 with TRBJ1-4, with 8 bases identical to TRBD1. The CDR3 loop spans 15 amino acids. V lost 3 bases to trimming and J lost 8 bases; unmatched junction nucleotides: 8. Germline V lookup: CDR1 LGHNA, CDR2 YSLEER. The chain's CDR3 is CASSQLDREGEKLFF. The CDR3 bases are TGCGCCAGCAGCCAGCTGGACAGGGAGGGAGAAAAACTGTTTTTT.

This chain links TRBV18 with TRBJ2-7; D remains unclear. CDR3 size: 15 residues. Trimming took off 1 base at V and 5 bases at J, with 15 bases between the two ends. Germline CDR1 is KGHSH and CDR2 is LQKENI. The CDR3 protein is CASSPLAEVANEQYF. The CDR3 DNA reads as TGTGCCAGCTCACCACTCGCGGAAGTTGCGAACGAGCAGTACTTC. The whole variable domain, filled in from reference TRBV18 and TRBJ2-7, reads NAGVMQNPRHLVRRRGQEARLRCSPMKGHSHVYWYRQLPEEGLKFMVYLQKENIIDESGMPKERFSAEFPKEGPSILRIQQVVRGDSAAYFCASSPLAEVANEQYFGPGTRLTVT.